This T cell receptor (beta chain) comes out of a study of T cells after yellow fever vaccination. Study-level results: Relatively few clonotypes were ones that appeared in both CD4 and CD8 compartments.

On this clonotype itself: Its antigen is still unknown.

TCRdb itself ran the 5' RACE reads through MiXCR, one entry per CDR3 protein. The sample comprises roughly 340,000 distinct CDR3 sequences, almost 4% of which are singletons, and about 24% rests with the top ten. Germline V gene lookup returns CDR1 SGHTA and CDR2 FQGNSA. V dropped 5 bases and J dropped 3; count of bases not matched to a gene: 4. The CDR3 runs to 15 residues. The sequencing here drew on PBMCs, taken 5 days after the yellow fever booster vaccination. The chain carries TRBV7-2 and TRBJ2-7, with 13 bases lining up with TRBD2. This receptor was obtained from a man aged 18 to 29 who received the YFV17D yellow fever vaccine. CDR3 coding DNA: TGTGCCAGCAGCCACTGGACTAGCGGGGGCTACGAGCAGTACTTC. Its protein is CASSHWTSGGYEQYF.